This T cell receptor (beta chain) was captured in a study of blood T cell repertoires in COVID-19. Study information: Samples of COVID-19 (acute and convalescent) were obtained from the United States, Italy and Spain. PBMCs, B-cell-depleted T cells, or T cells were the source of the cDNA or gDNA that made up the material.

V lost 5 bases, J lost 2 bases, and 3 bases stayed unmatched. The germline V gene encodes CDR1 SGHTA and CDR2 FQGTGA. CDR3 length equals 15 residues. In the original analysis: The authors estimated nucleated cell counts from reference gene primer amplification. Clones were sequenced by immunoSEQ multiplex PCR, and TCRdb holds only the in-frame ones, with some missing. That table supplies the V and J calls and clone size; D and trimming were determined from the DNA. The data hold 45,000 to 70,000 clones, with around 89% observed a single time. This chain connects TRBV7-3 to TRBJ2-1; TRBD1 matches 10 bases. This receptor was obtained from a woman aged 55-75 years with active COVID-19. Sequencing was carried out using peripheral blood. CDR3 DNA sequence: TGTGCCAGCAGCCGGGACAGGGGAGCCTACAATGAGCAGTTCTTC. Its protein is CASSRDRGAYNEQFF.